The clone carrying this TCR beta chain was counted once. This CDR3 has 17 residues. V lost 4 bases and J lost 1; bases outside the gene matches: 5. Per the germline V gene, CDR1 is SGHNT and CDR2 is YYREEE (reference sequence). Only in-frame clones appear in the TCRdb table, and some are missing; sequencing was by immunoSEQ multiplex PCR. Of about 81,000 clones listed, approximately 75% were seen once; the top ten hold roughly 3.7%. The entry originates in a study of technical replicates of blood from a handful of donors. The origin of this receptor is a human donor in good health. Some clones in this sample may be carry-over from other donors' samples. The sequencing sample was made of PBMCs. The chain combines TRBV5-4 with TRBJ2-1, with TRBD2 matching over 13 bases. As DNA, the CDR3 is TGTGCCAGCAGCCCAACTAGCGGGGGGGCATCCTACAATGAGCAGTTCTTC. Translation: CASSPTSGGASYNEQFF.